This TCR beta chain appears in the sequencing data of a study of cytomegalovirus exposure and HLA in healthy donors. At sampling all donors were nominally healthy, likely with unrecorded immune exposures. Remarks on this clone: Its antigen remains unidentified.

CDR1 is SGHRS, CDR2 YFSETQ, per germline. CDR3 length equals 14 residues. V gave up 0 bases and J gave up 4 bases, with 9 bases separating them. Overall study results and limits: In a later analysis, V- and J-gene trimming of beta chains associated with a DCLRE1C missense variant, replicated independently.

The PCR contained 60 Vbeta and 13 Jbeta primers. Data came from immunoSEQ multiplex PCR; TCRdb stores just in-frame clones and leaves some out. The data contain approximately 120,000 clones, 73% of them singletons. The sequence came from a man in his forties or fifties in good health and CMV-seronegative. The sample comprised PBMCs. The chain carries TRBV5-1 and TRBJ2-3; D ambiguous. The DNA for the CDR3 is TGCGCCAGCAGCTTGGCCACACGTTCAGATACGCAGTATTTT. This gives the protein CASSLATRSDTQYF.